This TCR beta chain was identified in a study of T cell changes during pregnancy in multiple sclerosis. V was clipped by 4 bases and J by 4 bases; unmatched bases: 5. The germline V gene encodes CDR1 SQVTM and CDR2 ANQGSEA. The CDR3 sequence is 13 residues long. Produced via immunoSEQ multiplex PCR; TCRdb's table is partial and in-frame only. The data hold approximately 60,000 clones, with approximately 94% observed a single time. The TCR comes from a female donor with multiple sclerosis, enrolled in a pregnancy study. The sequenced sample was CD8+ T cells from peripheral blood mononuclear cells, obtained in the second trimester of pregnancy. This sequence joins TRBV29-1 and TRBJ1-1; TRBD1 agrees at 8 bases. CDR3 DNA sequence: TGCAGCGTTGCTGACAGGGGTGGCACTGAAGCTTTCTTT. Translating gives CSVADRGGTEAFF.